One sample yielded the 3 T cell receptor beta chains listed below, sequenced in a study of T cells in Graves' hyperthyroidism and ophthalmopathy. RNA transcripts served as the template for amplifying TCR beta CDR3 regions. TCR CDR3 underwent first-round RT-PCR with the HTBI primer set. TCRdb passed the multiplex PCR reads through MiXCR, listing each CDR3 protein once. The table lists under 500,000 distinct CDR3 sequences, roughly 13% of them singletons. The sample was blood. The receptors stem from a man aged 50-60 years with Graves' ophthalmopathy.

At least ten counts were recorded for this clonotype. This rearrangement joins TRBV30 to TRBJ2-7; TRBD2 aligns across 16 bases. CDR3 length equals 16 residues. CDR1 is GTSNPN and CDR2 is SVGIG in the germline V gene (reference sequence). V was pared by 4 bases and J by 4 bases, with 7 bases of the junction left unmatched. This CDR3 is CAWTGTSGRARYEQYF. CDR3 bases: TGTGCCTGGACCGGGACTAGCGGGAGGGCTCGTTACGAGCAGTACTTC.

This clonotype was seen a few times. The rearrangement joins TRBV19 to TRBJ2-3; TRBD2 matches at 7 bases. Trimming removed 6 bases from V and 8 bases from J; junction bases left unmatched: 8. CDR3 length: 13 residues. Per the germline V gene, CDR1 is LNHDA and CDR2 is SQIVND (reference sequence). CDR3 nucleotide sequence: TGTGCCAGTAGAACGACCGTAGCGGGTACGCAGTATTTT. Translated: CASRTTVAGTQYF.

This clonotype has at least ten counts. The chain joins TRBV20-1 to TRBJ1-1, with TRBD1 matching over 9 bases. The V segment lost 4 bases and the J segment 1 base; nucleotides outside the gene matches: 4. Germline V CDR1 and CDR2: DFQATT, SNEGSKA (reference sequence). The CDR3 spans 14 residues. The CDR3 sequence is CSATRTGANTEAFF. In DNA form, the CDR3 reads TGCAGTGCTACAAGGACAGGGGCGAACACTGAAGCTTTCTTT.